This passage covers 30 T cell receptor beta chains from one sample sequenced in a study of blood T cell repertoires in COVID-19. Libraries were prepared by immunoSEQ multiplex PCR; TCRdb keeps only in-frame clonotypes and omits some of them. The profile covers roughly 130,000 clones, with less than 85% appearing a single time and 10% to 15% taken by the ten largest. The sequenced sample was peripheral blood. Receptors were obtained from a woman aged 55-69 years with acute or convalescent COVID-19.

The CDR3 sequence: CASSLGYRGSYEQYF. CDR3 nucleotide sequence: TGTGCCAGCAGCCTAGGATATAGGGGGTCCTACGAGCAGTACTTC. V gene TRBV3-1 (or the pseudogene TRBV3-2) combines with J gene TRBJ2-7; weak D call: TRBD1 (6 bases). This CDR3 is built from 15 residues. CDR1 and CDR2 (germline): LGHDT, YNNKEL (reference sequence). V lost 4 bases to trimming and J lost 1 base, with 14 bases between them.

A single count supports this clone. The gene calls are TRBV21-1 and TRBJ1-5; the table names TRBD1, a call not compared with the DNA. TRBV21-1 is termed a pseudogene. The CDR3 has 15 residues. The CDR3 is CASSNKDRGEQPQHF. CDR3 bases: TGTGCCAGCAGCAATAAGGACAGGGGAGAACAGCCCCAGCATTTT.

The CDR3 nucleotides read TGCGCCAGCAGCACGCCAGAGGGGGGGCGGACCGGGGAGCTGTTTTTT. This translates into CASSTPEGGRTGELFF. The rearrangement links TRBV5-1 to TRBJ2-2; D is perhaps TRBD2 (7 bases). This CDR3 contains 16 residues. CDR1 is SGHRS and CDR2 is YFSETQ in the germline V gene. Deletions cut 4 bases from V and 5 bases from J, with 18 bases between.

This clone appeared once. The DNA of the CDR3 is TGCGCCAGCAGCTTGCGGGACTCTCTATCAGAGACCCAGTACTTC. Amino acids: CASSLRDSLSETQYF. This chain links TRBV5-1 with TRBJ2-5, with D possibly matching TRBD2 (6 bases). Germline CDR1 is SGHRS and CDR2 is YFSETQ. Trimming removed 1 base at V and 4 bases at J, with 14 bases between. The CDR3 is 15 amino acids.

The gene calls are TRBV29-1 and TRBJ1-2, with D possibly matching TRBD1 (6 bases). V was shortened by 2 bases and J by 8 bases, with 18 bases between the two germline ends. The germline V gene has CDR1 SQVTM and CDR2 ANQGSEA. The CDR3 covers 14 residues. CDR3 protein: CSVEFRQDVYGYTF. CDR3 sequence (DNA): TGCAGCGTTGAATTCCGACAGGACGTGTACGGCTACACCTTC.

The CDR3 DNA follows: TGTGCCATCAGTGACAACACAGTTTTCACTGAAGCTTTCTTT. Its protein product is CAISDNTVFTEAFF. V is TRBV10-3 and J is TRBJ1-1; D remains ambiguous. This CDR3 is built from 14 residues. CDR1 is ENHRY, CDR2 SYGVKD, per germline. The V gene lost 3 bases and the J gene lost 4 bases, with 12 bases spanning the gap.

The gene calls are TRBV7-9 and TRBJ1-5, with unresolved D. This CDR3 spans 16 amino acids. V was pared by 5 bases and J by 3 bases, with 17 bases between. The germline CDR1 and CDR2 sequences are SEHNR and FQNEAQ (reference sequence). The CDR3 sequence is CASSPIPPANNQPQHF. For the CDR3, the DNA is TGTGCCAGCAGCCCTATTCCCCCAGCGAACAATCAGCCCCAGCATTTT.

CDR3 sequence reads: CASSLESGTNEQFF. CDR3 coding DNA: TGTGCCAGCAGCTTAGAAAGCGGGACCAATGAGCAGTTCTTC. The chain links TRBV7-8 to TRBJ2-1; the match to TRBD2 covers 7 bases. The trim removed 1 base at V and 6 bases at J, leaving 3 bases unmatched. This CDR3 region has 14 residues. Germline V gene data show CDR1 as SGHVS and CDR2 as FQNEAQ.

The V gene is TRBV30, the J gene TRBJ1-5; D uncertain. The CDR3 extends over 13 amino acids. Per germline, CDR1 GTSNPN and CDR2 SVGIG (reference sequence). Trimming removed 2 bases from V and 1 base from J, with 6 bases in between. The CDR3 sequence is CAWSSESNQPQHF. The CDR3 DNA reads TGTGCCTGGAGTTCAGAAAGCAATCAGCCCCAGCATTTT.

This chain uses TRBV6-6 with TRBJ2-6; no clear D. Germline V lookup: CDR1 MNHNY, CDR2 SVGAGI (reference sequence). V was trimmed by 8 bases and J by 4 bases, leaving 6 bases between them. The CDR3 consists of 12 residues. CDR3 loop: CASFGGANVLTF. The CDR3 nucleotides are TGTGCCAGCTTCGGGGGGGCCAACGTCCTGACTTTC.

This clone has only a few counts. The rearrangement uses TRBV11-2 and TRBJ2-1; 8 nucleotides match TRBD1. Trimming cost V 1 base and J 10 bases; bases outside gene matches: 9. The CDR3 contains 15 residues. Germline values: CDR1 SGHAT, CDR2 FQNNGV. The CDR3 loop reads CASSLGTGIIGEQFF. CDR3 sequence (DNA): TGTGCCAGCAGCTTAGGGACAGGGATAATCGGAGAGCAGTTCTTC. The entire variable domain, with the rest obtained from reference TRBV11-2 and TRBJ2-1, is as follows: EAGVAQSPRYKIIEKRQSVAFWCNPISGHATLYWYQQILGQGPKLLIQFQNNGVVDDSQLPKDRFSAERLKGVDSTLKIQPAKLEDSAVYLCASSLGTGIIGEQFFGPGTRLTVL.

The J gene is TRBJ2-3, the V gene TRBV7-9, with 16 bases lining up with TRBD2. Germline values: CDR1 SEHNR, CDR2 FQNEAQ (reference sequence). The CDR3 runs to 18 residues. After removal of 7 bases from V and 5 bases from J, the junction contained 12 bases not matched to a gene. CDR3 nucleotides: TGTGCCAGCAACGTTGGGACTAGCGGGGGGGTCGTGGAAGATACGCAGTATTTT. This codes for CASNVGTSGGVVEDTQYF. Full variable domain (outside the CDR3, taken from reference TRBV7-9 and TRBJ2-3): DTGVSQNPRHKITKRGQNVTFRCDPISEHNRLYWYRQTLGQGPEFLTYFQNEAQLEKSRLLSDRFSAERPKGSFSTLEIQRTEQGDSAMYLCASNVGTSGGVVEDTQYFGPGTRLTVL.

The chain carries TRBV19 and TRBJ1-3; D is ambiguous. CDR3 size: 13 residues. Germline-derived CDR1 and CDR2 are LNHDA and SQIVND (reference sequence). Trimming pared 3 bases from V and 8 bases from J, leaving 11 bases between. In nucleotides, the CDR3 is TGTGCCAGTAGTATCCCGGAGGCGGACACCATATATTTT. Its protein product is CASSIPEADTIYF.

This chain uses TRBV29-1 with TRBJ1-2; TRBD1 might be the D (5 bases). The CDR3 has 14 amino acids. CDR1 is SQVTM and CDR2 is ANQGSEA in the germline V gene. The V end lost 7 bases, the J end lost 5 bases, and 20 bases lay between the germline ends. CDR3 protein: CSANLLGGSYGYTF. The DNA of the CDR3 is TGCAGCGCCAACCTTTTGGGGGGGTCTTATGGCTACACCTTC.

The rearrangement uses TRBV10-3 and TRBJ1-1, with a tentative D call TRBD1 (5 bases). CDR1 and CDR2 from the germline V gene are ENHRY and SYGVKD. The CDR3 totals 12 residues. The CDR3 sequence is CATREVGLWAFF. The DNA of the CDR3 is TGTGCTACCCGGGAGGTGGGGCTATGGGCTTTCTTT.

The V and J genes are TRBV6-5 and TRBJ1-1; 8 bases line up with TRBD1. V shed 5 bases and J 9 bases; nucleotides not matched to a gene: 14. The CDR3 loop spans 15 amino acids. Germline V CDR1 and CDR2: MNHEY, SVGAGI. CDR3 coding DNA: TGTGCCAGCAGTCGCAAAGAACTAACAGGGGGGAAAGCTTTCTTT. Translation gives CASSRKELTGGKAFF.

V and J are TRBV19 and TRBJ1-2; 8 nucleotides line up with TRBD1. Germline trimming cut 8 bases from V and 7 bases from J; bases unmatched to any gene: 15. Germline V gene sequence: CDR1 LNHDA, CDR2 SQIVND (reference sequence). CDR3 length: 15 amino acids. CDR3 DNA sequence: TGTGCCAGTTCAAACCCCCGGGACAGGTCTCGTGGCTACACCTTC. As protein: CASSNPRDRSRGYTF.

The CDR3 nucleotides read TGTGCCAGTAGCCGATTTGAACAGGCGTCCAGCTATGGCTACACCTTC. Residues: CASSRFEQASSYGYTF. The chain couples TRBV19 to TRBJ1-2, with D possibly being TRBD1 (5 bases). Trimming pared 6 bases from V and 4 bases from J, leaving 21 bases between. The CDR3 is 16 amino acids. Germline lookup yields CDR1 LNHDA and CDR2 SQIVND (reference sequence).

This chain uses TRBV3-1 (or the pseudogene TRBV3-2) with TRBJ1-5, with D maybe TRBD1 (5 bases). CDR1 is LGHDT and CDR2 is YNNKEL in the germline V gene (reference sequence). The CDR3 runs to 14 residues. With 3 bases removed from V and 6 bases from J, the gap between germline ends came to 12 bases. The CDR3 nucleotides are TGTGCCAGCAGCCATGGAAGGGGAGGTCAGCCCCAGCATTTT. Its translation is CASSHGRGGQPQHF.

In this sample, this clone turned up once. The J gene is TRBJ1-3, the V gene TRBV7-8, with D tentatively TRBD1 (5 bases). The V end lost 1 base, the J end lost 4 bases, and 8 bases lay between the germline ends. CDR1 SGHVS and CDR2 FQNEAQ come from the germline V gene. There are 14 residues in the CDR3. The CDR3 spells CASSLEAGGNTIYF. CDR3 coding DNA: TGTGCCAGCAGCTTAGAAGCAGGGGGAAACACCATATATTTT.

This clone was detected only once. Its ends do not fully match the called genes, so a read error is possible. V gene TRBV2 combines with J gene TRBJ2-7; 7 bases are a match to TRBD2. The CDR3 is 12 residues long. Germline values: CDR1 SNHLY, CDR2 FYNNEI. The CDR3 spells CASSEETSRWDF. The CDR3 DNA reads TGTGCCAGCAGTGAAGAGACTAGCCGGTGGGACTTC.

The count of this clone is one. This rearrangement joins TRBV29-1 to TRBJ2-7, with a weak D call TRBD2 (6 bases). Germline lookup yields CDR1 SQVTM and CDR2 ANQGSEA. The V gene lost 4 bases and the J gene lost 4 bases, with 17 bases spanning the gap. The CDR3 sequence is 14 residues long. The CDR3 protein is CSVVTLWRGYEQYF. CDR3 sequence (DNA): TGCAGCGTTGTAACCCTCTGGAGGGGATACGAGCAGTACTTC.

J is TRBJ1-2 and V is TRBV24-1; 8 positions agree with TRBD1. CDR1 and CDR2 from the germline V gene are KGHDR and SFDVKD. The CDR3 extends over 14 amino acids. V gave up 4 bases and J gave up 8 bases; unmatched junction bases: 8. The CDR3 here is CATSEPQGAKGYTF. CDR3 sequence (DNA): TGTGCCACCAGTGAACCCCAGGGGGCGAAGGGCTACACCTTC.

The chain combines TRBV9 with TRBJ1-1; no definite D call. Germline V gives CDR1 SGDLS, CDR2 YYNGEE. There are 14 residues in the CDR3. The germline V and J ends were trimmed by 0 bases and 1 base, with 7 bases remaining between them. The CDR3 loop is CASSVVTGNTEAFF. Here the CDR3 DNA reads TGTGCCAGCAGCGTAGTCACGGGGAACACTGAAGCTTTCTTT.

This clone was picked up one time. The V gene is TRBV30, the J gene TRBJ1-5, with unresolved D. CDR1 is GTSNPN and CDR2 is SVGIG in the germline V gene (reference sequence). V was pared by 4 bases and J by 4 bases, with 11 bases between. This CDR3 spans 13 amino acids. The CDR3 protein is CAWNERRNQPQHF. CDR3 nucleotide sequence: TGTGCCTGGAATGAGAGGAGGAATCAGCCCCAGCATTTT.

This clone was seen just once. The rearrangement joins TRBV2 to TRBJ1-5; D possibly corresponds to TRBD1 (6 bases). With 3 bases removed from V and 4 bases from J, the gap between germline ends came to 10 bases. The germline V gene encodes CDR1 SNHLY and CDR2 FYNNEI. The CDR3 contains 14 residues. This CDR3 is CASSEGQGNQPQHF. The CDR3, as DNA: TGTGCCAGCAGTGAGGGCCAGGGGAATCAGCCCCAGCATTTT.

The chain uses TRBV29-1 and TRBJ1-1; the match to TRBD1 covers 7 bases. With V trimmed by 6 bases and J by 4 bases, 5 bases remained unmatched. This CDR3 region has 12 residues. The germline gives CDR1 SQVTM, CDR2 ANQGSEA. The CDR3 loop is CSVQGRATEAFF. The CDR3 coding sequence is TGCAGCGTACAGGGGCGAGCCACTGAAGCTTTCTTT.

V is TRBV10-3 and J is TRBJ1-3; unclear D gene. The CDR3 contains 15 residues. From germline, CDR1 is ENHRY and CDR2 SYGVKD. Trimming took 10 bases from V and 0 from J, leaving 16 bases between them. CDR3 sequence (DNA): TGTGCCACCAGACCCAGCGCTTTCTCTGGAAACACCATATATTTT. Translation: CATRPSAFSGNTIYF.

The V gene is TRBV5-6, the J gene TRBJ1-5; weak D call: TRBD1 (6 bases). Trimming cost V 3 bases and J 3 bases, with 13 bases left between them. Germline assignment: CDR1 SGHDT and CDR2 YYEEEE. CDR3 length equals 15 residues. CDR3 region: CASSSGGTYNQPQHF. CDR3 DNA: TGTGCCAGCAGCTCGGGTGGGACATACAATCAGCCCCAGCATTTT.

This chain connects TRBV3-1 (or the pseudogene TRBV3-2) to TRBJ1-2; 8 positions match TRBD1. This CDR3 is 16 amino acids long. Germline CDR1 is LGHDT and CDR2 is YNNKEL (reference sequence). The V segment lost 0 bases and the J segment 8 bases; nucleotides outside the gene matches: 11. The CDR3 DNA follows: TGTGCCAGCAGCCAAGACTTGTCAGGGGGCGGGTTGGGCTACACCTTC. Protein: CASSQDLSGGGLGYTF.